Each of the 29 T cell receptor beta chains below was sequenced from the same sample in a study of post-analysis software for immune sequencing data (dated by TCRdb to the mid-2010s). General findings and caveats noted by the study authors: A few TRBV segments, including TRBV5-6, TRBV5-1 and TRBV20-1, were significantly more frequent in patients than controls.

These receptors have no identified antigens. The library was obtained by PCR. The instrument was an Illumina HiSeq 2500. To reduce PCR and sequencing biases, unique molecular identifiers were incorporated into the TCR beta cDNA libraries. Clones were called with MiXCR by TCRdb after fastp trimmed the public reads at Q25, and only in-frame beta chains were retained. Every distinct CDR3 protein forms one entry, paired with its most common genes and DNA. A total of approximately 730,000 distinct CDR3 sequences appear in this sample, roughly 46% of them only once. The ten largest clones capture 4.9% of the sample. The sample comprised blood. Source of these receptors: a girl between 10 and 17 years old with multiple sclerosis.

Comments on this clonotype: A read error may account for a junction end that differs from germline. The chain is built from TRBV5-5 and TRBJ1-2; no firm D call. CDR3 length: 15 amino acids. Germline V gene lookup returns CDR1 SGHKS and CDR2 YYEKEE (reference sequence). CDR3: CAGSPSGTPNYGYTF. The CDR3 region has the DNA TGTGCCGGCAGCCCATCGGGCACCCCAAACTATGGCTACACCTTC.

V and J are TRBV2 and TRBJ2-7; perhaps TRBD1 as D (6 bases). CDR1 is SNHLY, CDR2 FYNNEI, per germline. CDR3 size: 15 residues. The ends were cut back, 2 bases at V and 0 bases at J, with 11 bases in the middle. The CDR3, as DNA: TGTGCCAGCAGTGAACAGGGGACCAGCTCCTACGAGCAGTACTTC. Residues: CASSEQGTSSYEQYF.

V usage is TRBV12-3 or TRBV12-4 and J usage is TRBJ2-7; maybe TRBD1 (6 bases). The V gene lost 3 bases and the J gene lost 2 bases, with 14 bases spanning the gap. The CDR3 has 15 residues. The CDR3 coding sequence is TGTGCCAGCAGTTTTTCGACAGGAGTACCCTACGAGCAGTACTTC. It translates to CASSFSTGVPYEQYF.

CDR3 sequence: CASSVEGPPYEQYF. The CDR3 coding sequence is TGTGCCAGCAGCGTAGAGGGCCCACCTTACGAGCAGTACTTC. The genes are TRBV9 and TRBJ2-7; D unresolved. Germline CDR1 is SGDLS and CDR2 is YYNGEE. The germline V and J ends were trimmed by 0 bases and 4 bases, with 11 bases remaining between them. The CDR3 is 14 amino acids.

The CDR3 DNA reads as TGTGCCAGCAGGCGAACAGGGGAGCGAAATCAGCCCCAGCATTTT. Encoded protein: CASRRTGERNQPQHF. The chain has TRBV6-2 or TRBV6-3 and TRBJ1-5; TRBD1 aligns across 7 bases. Germline V CDR1 and CDR2: MNHEY, SVGEGT. J was trimmed by 4 bases and V by 6 bases; bases with no gene match: 9. The CDR3 contains 15 residues.

This clonotype was seen a few times. The chain uses TRBV4-2 and TRBJ1-4; D remains ambiguous. CDR1 and CDR2 from the germline V gene are LGHNA and YNFKEQ. CDR3 length: 14 residues. V shed 2 bases and J shed 5 bases, with 9 bases lying between them. The CDR3 DNA sequence: TGTGCCAGCAGCCAACTACAGAAGAATGAAAAACTGTTTTTT. This sequence encodes CASSQLQKNEKLFF.

The rearrangement uses TRBV20-1 and TRBJ2-1, with D tentatively TRBD2 (6 bases). The V end was cut by 6 bases, the J end by 9 bases, with 15 bases between. This CDR3 has 12 residues. The germline CDR1 and CDR2 sequences are DFQATT and SNEGSKA (reference sequence). The CDR3 DNA reads TGCAGTGCGCGGGCTAGCGTGGCTGAGCAGTTCTTC. It translates to CSARASVAEQFF.

The chain uses TRBV30 and TRBJ1-1, with TRBD1 matching over 9 bases. This CDR3 region has 18 residues. With V trimmed by 4 bases and J by 0 bases, 15 bases remained unmatched. CDR1 is GTSNPN and CDR2 is SVGIG in the germline V gene (reference sequence). For the CDR3, the DNA is TGTGCCTGGAACCTTCCTCGACAGGGGGTAAAGTTGAACACTGAAGCTTTCTTT. Protein: CAWNLPRQGVKLNTEAFF.

Only a few counts were recorded for this clonotype. J is TRBJ2-1 and V is TRBV20-1; no clear D gene. The CDR3 extends over 16 amino acids. Trimming removed 3 bases from V and 3 bases from J, with 18 bases in between. CDR1 is DFQATT, CDR2 SNEGSKA, per germline (reference sequence). DNA for the CDR3: TGCAGTGCTAGCCAGACCCATGAATTACTCTACAATGAGCAGTTCTTC. Amino acids: CSASQTHELLYNEQFF.

The table lists this clonotype with a few counts. The chain couples TRBV29-1 to TRBJ2-3; TRBD1 or TRBD2 may be the D gene (5 bases each). The CDR3 has 18 amino acids. V was trimmed by 2 bases and J by 4 bases, leaving 25 bases between them. Germline V gene data show CDR1 as SQVTM and CDR2 as ANQGSEA. The CDR3 DNA follows: TGCAGCGTTGAATCGCCTGGCCGGGGCGAGGTTTTGGCAGATACGCAGTATTTT. The encoded protein is CSVESPGRGEVLADTQYF.

This clonotype was detected a few times. This rearrangement joins TRBV12-3 or TRBV12-4 to TRBJ1-2; no reliable D call. The CDR3 is made up of 15 amino acids. Between the trimmed V and J ends, which lost 0 bases and 4 bases, there was a span of 12 bases. The CDR3 DNA follows: TGTGCCAGCAGTTTAGCGCTTTCAGTCACCTATGGCTACACCTTC. Translated, it gives CASSLALSVTYGYTF.

V gene TRBV5-6 combines with J gene TRBJ1-1, with no clear D. CDR1 is SGHDT, CDR2 YYEEEE, per germline. The CDR3 totals 15 residues. Trimming left V 1 base short and J 1 base short, with 11 bases between. In nucleotides, the CDR3 is TGTGCCAGCAGCTTGAATTTCGAGGAGAACACTGAAGCTTTCTTT. This encodes CASSLNFEENTEAFF.

This clonotype has just one count. V is TRBV9 and J is TRBJ2-3; 15 bases agree with TRBD2. The V and J ends lost 4 bases and 5 bases, in that order; junction bases with no gene match: 5. CDR3 length: 16 residues. Germline V gene data show CDR1 as SGDLS and CDR2 as YYNGEE. CDR3 in amino acids: CASSLGLAGGQDTQYF. The DNA for the CDR3 is TGTGCCAGCAGCCTCGGACTAGCGGGAGGGCAAGATACGCAGTATTTT.

This clonotype was counted a few times. This chain links TRBV29-1 with TRBJ1-2; D uncertain. With 2 bases removed from V and 3 bases from J, the gap between germline ends came to 7 bases. The CDR3 totals 12 residues. From germline, CDR1 is SQVTM and CDR2 ANQGSEA. CDR3 amino acids: CSVERPDYGYTF. In DNA form, the CDR3 reads TGCAGCGTTGAAAGGCCAGACTATGGCTACACCTTC.

The chain is built from TRBV9 and TRBJ2-7; D may be TRBD1 (6 bases). Germline CDR1 reads SGDLS; CDR2 reads YYNGEE. The V gene lost 0 bases and the J gene lost 7 bases, with 17 bases spanning the gap. The CDR3 contains 15 residues. DNA of the CDR3: TGTGCCAGCAGCGTAGCGGGACAAGTATCGAATGAGCAGTACTTC. It translates to CASSVAGQVSNEQYF.

The chain uses TRBV6-5 and TRBJ2-4, with 8 bases identical to TRBD2. Germline V gene lookup returns CDR1 MNHEY and CDR2 SVGAGI. The CDR3 extends over 16 amino acids. The V and J ends lost 6 bases and 0 bases, in that order; junction bases with no gene match: 7. CDR3: CASSRIAGLAKNIQYF. The DNA for the CDR3 is TGTGCCAGCAGCCGAATAGCGGGATTAGCCAAAAACATTCAGTACTTC.

This clonotype has just a few counts. V and J are TRBV7-9 and TRBJ2-3; no clear D gene. The germline V gene has CDR1 SEHNR and CDR2 FQNEAQ (reference sequence). The CDR3 is 13 residues long. The V end was cut by 5 bases, the J end by 4 bases, with 10 bases between. CDR3 sequence reads: CASSQSPADTQYF. The DNA for the CDR3 is TGTGCCAGCAGCCAATCACCGGCAGATACGCAGTATTTT. The whole variable domain, filled in from reference TRBV7-9 and TRBJ2-3, reads DTGVSQNPRHKITKRGQNVTFRCDPISEHNRLYWYRQTLGQGPEFLTYFQNEAQLEKSRLLSDRFSAERPKGSFSTLEIQRTEQGDSAMYLCASSQSPADTQYFGPGTRLTVL.

This clonotype came up a few times. The chain carries TRBV20-1 and TRBJ2-5, with a tentative D call TRBD1 (5 bases). The V end was cut by 6 bases, the J end by 1 base, with 21 bases between. In germline, CDR1 is DFQATT, CDR2 SNEGSKA (reference sequence). This CDR3 spans 16 amino acids. The CDR3 DNA is TGCAGTGCCAAGGGGATCCCAGACTCCCCCCAAGAGACCCAGTACTTC. Its protein is CSAKGIPDSPQETQYF.

The V gene is TRBV2, the J gene TRBJ2-7, with D uncertain. The germline V gene encodes CDR1 SNHLY and CDR2 FYNNEI. Trimming took off 3 bases at V and 2 bases at J, with 5 bases between the two ends. The CDR3 covers 12 residues. CDR3 region: CASSDAAYEQYF. CDR3 sequence (DNA): TGTGCCAGCAGTGATGCGGCCTACGAGCAGTACTTC.

The gene calls are TRBV4-3 and TRBJ2-7; D uncertain. The CDR3 contains 13 residues. V shed 1 base and J shed 5 bases, with 9 bases lying between them. Germline V CDR1 and CDR2: LGHNA, YSLEER. In DNA form, the CDR3 reads TGCGCCAGCAGCCAAGTGGAACGGGACGAGCAGTACTTC. It is translated as CASSQVERDEQYF.

This clonotype was detected a few times. The chain couples TRBV20-1 to TRBJ2-7; D unclear. Between the trimmed V and J ends, which lost 3 bases and 3 bases, there was a span of 9 bases. Germline V lookup: CDR1 DFQATT, CDR2 SNEGSKA (reference sequence). The CDR3 has 12 amino acids. The CDR3, as DNA: TGCAGTGCTAGGAAAGGCATCTACGAGCAGTACTTC. Its protein product is CSARKGIYEQYF.

This clonotype has only a few counts. This chain connects TRBV5-8 to TRBJ1-1; tentative D call: TRBD1 (5 bases). CDR1 and CDR2 from the germline V gene are SGHTS and YDEGEE. This CDR3 has 13 amino acids. The V end lost 7 bases, the J end lost 3 bases, and 13 bases lay between the germline ends. The DNA for the CDR3 is TGTGCCAGCGCCCCGGGGGTGTACACTGAAGCTTTCTTT. Encoded protein: CASAPGVYTEAFF.

This clonotype was observed a few times. The genes are TRBV7-9 and TRBJ1-1; maybe TRBD1 (5 bases). This CDR3 is 16 amino acids long. Germline V gene sequence: CDR1 SEHNR, CDR2 FQNEAQ (reference sequence). Trimming shortened V by 6 bases and J by 1 base, and 18 bases separated the two germline ends. CDR3: CASRGLGDGRNTEAFF. In nucleotides, the CDR3 is TGTGCCAGCAGGGGACTGGGGGACGGAAGGAACACTGAAGCTTTCTTT. The entire variable domain, with the rest obtained from reference TRBV7-9 and TRBJ1-1, is as follows: DTGVSQNPRHKITKRGQNVTFRCDPISEHNRLYWYRQTLGQGPEFLTYFQNEAQLEKSRLLSDRFSAERPKGSFSTLEIQRTEQGDSAMYLCASRGLGDGRNTEAFFGQGTRLTVV.

In its sample, this clonotype was seen once. The rearrangement links TRBV15 to TRBJ2-1; 7 bases agree with TRBD2. V was pared by 3 bases and J by 6 bases, with 5 bases of the junction left unmatched. This CDR3 is 14 amino acids long. CDR1 and CDR2 from the germline V gene are LNHNV and YYDKDF (reference sequence). For the CDR3, the DNA is TGTGCCACCAGCAGTGGGGGGGATTGCAATGAGCAGTTCTTC. Its translation: CATSSGGDCNEQFF.

V and J are TRBV28 and TRBJ2-5; 10 bases line up with TRBD1. CDR3 size: 14 residues. V lost 3 bases, J lost 5 bases, and 3 bases stayed unmatched. CDR1 is MDHEN, CDR2 SYDVKM, per germline. The chain's CDR3 is CASSFDRGLETQYF. CDR3 sequence (DNA): TGTGCCAGCAGTTTTGACAGGGGGCTGGAGACCCAGTACTTC. Variable domain in full (rest from reference TRBV28 and TRBJ2-5): DVKVTQSSRYLVKRTGEKVFLECVQDMDHENMFWYRQDPGLGLRLIYFSYDVKMKEKGDIPEGYSVSREKKERFSLILESASTNQTSMYLCASSFDRGLETQYFGPGTRLLVL.

This chain connects TRBV7-9 to TRBJ1-2; D may be TRBD1 (5 bases). CDR1 and CDR2 from the germline V gene are SEHNR and FQNEAQ (reference sequence). The CDR3 is 15 amino acids. With 0 bases removed from V and 6 bases from J, the gap between germline ends came to 14 bases. CDR3 protein: CASSLAGAGGNGYTF. The CDR3 coding sequence is TGTGCCAGCAGCTTAGCGGGCGCGGGGGGGAATGGCTACACCTTC.

The sample holds a few counts of this clonotype. This sequence joins TRBV29-1 and TRBJ2-7; 11 bases align to TRBD1. Germline assignment: CDR1 SQVTM and CDR2 ANQGSEA. The CDR3 loop spans 15 amino acids. Germline trimming cut 7 bases from V and 9 bases from J; bases unmatched to any gene: 17. CDR3 nucleotide sequence: TGCAGCGCTGACAATTCCGGGACAGGGGGTCTTGGGCAGTACTTC. Protein sequence: CSADNSGTGGLGQYF.

This clonotype showed up just a few times. This chain uses TRBV7-9 with TRBJ2-4; D possibly matches TRBD1 or TRBD2 (6 bases each). Trimming stripped 5 bases from V and 2 bases from J, with 13 bases between. CDR3 length: 15 residues. Germline V CDR1 and CDR2: SEHNR, FQNEAQ (reference sequence). DNA of the CDR3: TGTGCCAGCAGCGCCGGAGGGGGGACCAAAAACATTCAGTACTTC. It codes for CASSAGGGTKNIQYF.

The chain combines TRBV29-1 with TRBJ2-3, with 14 nucleotides matching TRBD2. V trimming: 7 bases; J trimming: 6 bases; junction bases outside the gene matches: 9. The CDR3 totals 15 residues. CDR1 is SQVTM, CDR2 ANQGSEA, per germline. The CDR3: CSAGTSGGVADTQYF. The CDR3 DNA sequence: TGCAGCGCCGGGACTAGCGGGGGAGTGGCGGATACGCAGTATTTT.